These 21 T cell receptor beta chains were sequenced from one sample in a study of cytomegalovirus exposure and HLA in healthy donors. Researchers ran the PCR with 60 Vbeta and 13 Jbeta primers. Some clones are missing from TCRdb's copy, which holds only in-frame ones; the method was immunoSEQ multiplex PCR. The sample yields about 160,000 clones, roughly 80% seen once. Sequencing was done on a sample of PBMCs. The receptors were gathered from a woman aged 30 to 39 in good health and CMV-seronegative.

V gene TRBV5-1 combines with J gene TRBJ2-1; no reliable D call. V gave up 3 bases and J gave up 8 bases, with 9 bases separating them. Germline V lookup: CDR1 SGHRS, CDR2 YFSETQ. There are 12 residues in the CDR3. The CDR3: CASSSVLYEQFF. In DNA, the CDR3 is TGCGCCAGCAGCTCCGTCCTTTATGAGCAGTTCTTC.

The CDR3 loop reads CASSFSLSSEQYF. The CDR3 bases are TGTGCCAGCAGTTTCTCGTTGAGTTCCGAGCAGTACTTC. The chain employs TRBV27 and TRBJ2-7, with D unresolved. Germline CDR1 and CDR2: MNHEY and SMNVEV (reference sequence). The CDR3 totals 13 residues. The V end lost 3 bases, the J end lost 6 bases, and 12 bases lay between the germline ends.

This rearrangement joins TRBV5-6 to TRBJ2-1; 7 nucleotides match TRBD1. Germline lookup yields CDR1 SGHDT and CDR2 YYEEEE. The CDR3 spans 15 residues. The trim removed 4 bases at V and 12 bases at J, leaving 16 bases unmatched. The CDR3, as DNA: TGTGCCAGCAGCCTTCGGACAGGAAGTCGCATCCGGCAGTTCTTC. Amino acid sequence: CASSLRTGSRIRQFF. Drawing the rest from reference TRBV5-6 and TRBJ2-1, the complete variable domain is DAGVTQSPTHLIKTRGQQVTLRCSPKSGHDTVSWYQQALGQGPQFIFQYYEEEERQRGNFPDRFSGHQFPNYSSELNVNALLLGDSALYLCASSLRTGSRIRQFFGPGTRLTVL.

J is TRBJ2-3 and V is TRBV9, with TRBD2 as a possible D gene (6 bases). Trimming removed 6 bases from V and 1 base from J, with 15 bases in between. CDR3 length equals 15 residues. Germline V gives CDR1 SGDLS, CDR2 YYNGEE. CDR3 bases: TGTGCCAGCACCAACGGGGCTAGCGGCACAGATACGCAGTATTTT. Translated, it gives CASTNGASGTDTQYF.

The rearrangement joins TRBV5-4 to TRBJ2-1; 7 bases fit TRBD2. The CDR3 covers 15 residues. Germline V CDR1 and CDR2: SGHNT, YYREEE (reference sequence). V dropped 4 bases and J dropped 3; count of bases not matched to a gene: 7. The CDR3 loop reads CASSHRGGLYNEQFF. The CDR3 DNA reads TGTGCCAGCAGCCATCGCGGGGGTCTCTACAATGAGCAGTTCTTC.

The chain couples TRBV18 to TRBJ2-7; no clear D. Trimming cost V 2 bases and J 3 bases, with 8 bases left between them. The CDR3 sequence is 13 residues long. Germline CDR1 KGHSH, CDR2 LQKENI. The CDR3: CASSPELLYEQYF. The CDR3 bases are TGTGCCAGCTCACCAGAGCTACTCTACGAGCAGTACTTC.

J is TRBJ1-5 and V is TRBV19; tentative D call: TRBD1 (5 bases). There are 14 residues in the CDR3. CDR1 LNHDA and CDR2 SQIVND come from the germline V gene (reference sequence). Between the trimmed V and J ends, which lost 4 bases and 5 bases, there was a span of 12 bases. The CDR3 bases are TGTGCCAGTAGTACGGACAACCCGGATCAGCCCCAGCATTTT. Protein sequence: CASSTDNPDQPQHF.

This chain links TRBV5-4 with TRBJ1-2; the D gene is possibly TRBD1 (6 bases). Germline-derived CDR1 and CDR2 are SGHNT and YYREEE (reference sequence). V was shortened by 0 bases and J by 5 bases, with 11 bases between the two germline ends. This CDR3 has 14 residues. The CDR3 reads CASSLATGSYGYTF. The CDR3, as DNA: TGTGCCAGCAGCTTGGCAACAGGGTCGTATGGCTACACCTTC.

The chain combines TRBV2 with TRBJ2-1; the match to TRBD1 covers 7 bases. Per the germline V gene, CDR1 is SNHLY and CDR2 is FYNNEI. The CDR3 covers 12 residues. The V segment lost 8 bases and the J segment 7 bases; nucleotides outside the gene matches: 5. For the CDR3, the DNA is TGTGCCAGCGAGAGGGGGCCGAATGAGCAGTTCTTC. This gives the protein CASERGPNEQFF.

The rearrangement joins TRBV5-4 to TRBJ1-2, with TRBD1 matching 7 bases. Germline-derived CDR1 and CDR2 are SGHNT and YYREEE (reference sequence). J was trimmed by 14 bases and V by 5 bases; bases with no gene match: 15. The CDR3 covers 13 residues. The CDR3 nucleotides are TGTGCCAGCAGTGTGGGGGCAGGGGGGACCAAGACCTTC. This gives the protein CASSVGAGGTKTF.

The J gene is TRBJ1-6, the V gene TRBV5-5; no clear D. The CDR3 runs 14 residues. CDR1 is SGHKS and CDR2 is YYEKEE in the germline V gene (reference sequence). V gave up 2 bases and J gave up 9 bases, with 12 bases separating them. The CDR3 loop is CASSFEAVASPLHF. Written as DNA, the CDR3 is TGTGCCAGCAGCTTCGAGGCCGTGGCTTCACCCCTCCACTTT. Based on the CDR3 plus reference TRBV5-5 and TRBJ1-6, the full variable domain is DAGVTQSPTHLIKTRGQQVTLRCSPISGHKSVSWYQQVLGQGPQFIFQYYEKEERGRGNFPDRFSARQFPNYSSELNVNALLLGDSALYLCASSFEAVASPLHFGNGTRLTVT.

The J gene is TRBJ1-5, the V gene TRBV2; D is ambiguous. V shed 8 bases and J shed 0 bases, with 14 bases lying between them. The V gene's germline CDR1 is SNHLY and CDR2 FYNNEI. The CDR3 spans 15 residues. Written as DNA, the CDR3 is TGTGCCAGCGTAATGGCACCCTTTAGCAATCAGCCCCAGCATTTT. This encodes CASVMAPFSNQPQHF.

The chain is built from TRBV2 and TRBJ2-7, with TRBD2 as a possible D gene (6 bases). The CDR3 covers 13 residues. Trimming left V 7 bases short and J 6 bases short, with 16 bases between. CDR1 is SNHLY and CDR2 is FYNNEI in the germline V gene. CDR3 DNA sequence: TGTGCCAGCAATAGAGACAACGGGGGCGAGCAGTACTTC. Translated: CASNRDNGGEQYF.

V and J are TRBV7-2 and TRBJ2-3; 10 positions agree with TRBD2. V gave up 6 bases and J gave up 2 bases; unmatched junction bases: 8. The germline CDR1 and CDR2 sequences are SGHTA and FQGNSA. The CDR3 is 16 residues long. DNA for the CDR3: TGTGCCAGCAGTCCAAGCGGGGGGGTCTACACAGATACGCAGTATTTT. Its translation is CASSPSGGVYTDTQYF.

The chain has TRBV11-2 and TRBJ2-2; possibly TRBD1 for D (6 bases). The CDR3 extends over 16 amino acids. Trimming removed 0 bases from V and 1 base from J, with 9 bases in between. Germline CDR1 and CDR2: SGHAT and FQNNGV. CDR3 region: CASSLDRRGNTGELFF. CDR3 nucleotide sequence: TGTGCCAGCAGCTTAGATCGCAGGGGGAACACCGGGGAGCTGTTTTTT.

This clone was picked up one time. Here the CDR3 reads CAWSPSFPYEQYF. The CDR3 DNA is TGTGCCTGGAGCCCGTCCTTTCCCTACGAGCAGTACTTC. The V gene is TRBV30, the J gene TRBJ2-7; no clear D gene. There are 13 residues in the CDR3. V lost 3 bases and J 2 bases, leaving 11 bases between the germline ends. Germline CDR1 GTSNPN, CDR2 SVGIG (reference sequence).

This CDR3 reads CAWSVRGLTDTQYF. The CDR3 nucleotides read TGTGCCTGGAGTGTACGGGGTTTAACAGATACGCAGTATTTT. The V call is TRBV30, the J call TRBJ2-3, with D possibly TRBD2 on 5 matching bases. Germline lookup yields CDR1 GTSNPN and CDR2 SVGIG (reference sequence). Trimming pared 0 bases from V and 3 bases from J, leaving 10 bases between. This CDR3 comprises 14 residues.

This clone appeared a single time. CDR3 nucleotide sequence: TGTGCCAGCAGCTTTGAGGGGAACACTGAAGCTTTCTTT. Protein: CASSFEGNTEAFF. This chain joins TRBV7-9 and TRBJ1-1; D is ambiguous. The CDR3 extends over 13 amino acids. V was clipped by 3 bases and J by 1 base, with 6 bases between them. Germline CDR1 SEHNR, CDR2 FQNEAQ (reference sequence).

To note about this clone: At one end, the junction sequence differs from germline, possibly due to a read error. The genes are TRBV7-9 and TRBJ1-6; possible D gene TRBD1, 5 bases. This CDR3 is 18 amino acids long. Germline-derived CDR1 and CDR2 are SEHNR and FQNEAQ (reference sequence). This chain's CDR3 is CSSSPAGKDTGYNSPLHF. The CDR3 DNA reads TGTTCCAGCAGCCCTGCAGGGAAGGACACAGGCTATAATTCACCCCTCCACTTT.

This chain uses TRBV7-8 with TRBJ1-1, with a tentative D call TRBD1 (5 bases). CDR3 length: 16 residues. Germline V gene sequence: CDR1 SGHVS, CDR2 FQNEAQ. The V end lost 10 bases, the J end lost 3 bases, and 24 bases lay between the germline ends. The CDR3 sequence is CATTGGLIGAYTEAFF. The CDR3 DNA sequence: TGTGCCACCACGGGAGGATTGATCGGGGCATACACTGAAGCTTTCTTT.

The V and J genes are TRBV2 and TRBJ1-2; D is unresolved. Germline assignment: CDR1 SNHLY and CDR2 FYNNEI. CDR3 length: 13 amino acids. The V end lost 7 bases, the J end lost 1 base, and 10 bases lay between the germline ends. CDR3: CASTLTVNYGYTF. In nucleotides, the CDR3 is TGTGCCAGCACCCTGACTGTTAACTATGGCTACACCTTC.